This TCR beta chain derives from a study of CD8 T cells in ankylosing spondylitis (dated by TCRdb to the late 2010s). About the study as a whole: The study profiled T cell receptor beta repertoires in healthy donors and ankylosing spondylitis patients to find disease-linked TCR variants. The full study cohort comprised 25 ankylosing spondylitis patients and 85 to 120 healthy donors. Peripheral blood was sampled, and synovial fluid was additionally collected from ankylosing spondylitis patients. Summary of the overall study and its limitations: The disease-linked clones were reported to be significantly enriched in matched synovial fluid samples from ankylosing spondylitis patients. A TCR beta motif made up of fewer than 10 highly homologous amino acid variants appeared to be characteristic of blood from ankylosing spondylitis patients. Some of the motif variants had been reported before in the synovial fluid and blood of reactive arthritis patients, a finding that suggests common disease-initiation mechanisms. In peripheral blood, the disease-linked clones were found at relatively low frequencies and had a CD8+ phenotype.

The CDR3 goes from the cysteine to the phenylalanine over 16 residues. The DNA shown is the 48-base CDR3, in frame from base 1. Taken from the germline V gene, the CDR1 and CDR2 loops are LGHNA and YSLEER. V was cut back by 1 base and J by 1 base, leaving a gap of 11 bases between them. Sequencing was performed on an Illumina HiSeq 2500. TCR beta libraries were prepared by quantitative 5'-RACE with molecular barcodes. The authors' pipeline ran thus. A new computational method, built on a probabilistic model of VDJ rearrangement, was used to identify disease-linked TCR variants. In-frame beta chains were kept once TCRdb had trimmed the public reads at Q25 with fastp and called clones with MiXCR. For every CDR3 protein sequence, its rows merge into one entry that carries the most common genes and DNA. The V and J calls were determined by TCRdb, not by the authors. The sample includes 120,000 to 150,000 distinct CDR3 sequences, with roughly 8.8% observed a single time. Clones ranked in the top ten supply roughly 7.2% of the sample.

This clonotype appeared many times. Its recognized antigen is unknown. No much larger clonotype is one base removed from it; base qualities were not supplied. For each ankylosing spondylitis patient, the synovial fluid sample was matched to a blood sample from that same patient. This sequence uses TRBV4-3 and TRBJ2-1; possibly the D gene is TRBD1, per 5 matching bases. The specimen was synovial fluid, either unsorted or a sorted T cell fraction (not recorded which). This TCR derives from a male donor with ankylosing spondylitis. The CDR3 is CASSQGAAGSYNEQFF. The DNA sequence is given as TGCGCCAGCAGCCAAGGGGCAGCAGGGTCCTACAATGAGCAGTTCTTC.